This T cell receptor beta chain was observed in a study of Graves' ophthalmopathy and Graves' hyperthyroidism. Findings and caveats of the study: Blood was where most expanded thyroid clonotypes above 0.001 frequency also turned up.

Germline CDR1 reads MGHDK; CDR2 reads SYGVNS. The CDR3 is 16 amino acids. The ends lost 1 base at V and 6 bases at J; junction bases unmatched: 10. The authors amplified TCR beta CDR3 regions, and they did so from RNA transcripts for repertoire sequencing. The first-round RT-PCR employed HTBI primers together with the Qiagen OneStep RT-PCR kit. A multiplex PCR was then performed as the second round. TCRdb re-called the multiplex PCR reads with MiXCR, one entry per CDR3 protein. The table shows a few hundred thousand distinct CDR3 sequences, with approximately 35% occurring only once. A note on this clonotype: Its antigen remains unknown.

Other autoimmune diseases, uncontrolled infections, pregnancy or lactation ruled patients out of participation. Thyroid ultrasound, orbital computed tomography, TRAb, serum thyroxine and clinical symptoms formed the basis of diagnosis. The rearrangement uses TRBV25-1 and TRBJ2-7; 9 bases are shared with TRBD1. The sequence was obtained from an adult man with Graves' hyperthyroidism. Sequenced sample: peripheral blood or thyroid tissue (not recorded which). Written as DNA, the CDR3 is TGTGCCAGCAGTGAATTTGGGGGGACAGGGTGGCGCGAGCAGTACTTC. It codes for CASSEFGGTGWREQYF.